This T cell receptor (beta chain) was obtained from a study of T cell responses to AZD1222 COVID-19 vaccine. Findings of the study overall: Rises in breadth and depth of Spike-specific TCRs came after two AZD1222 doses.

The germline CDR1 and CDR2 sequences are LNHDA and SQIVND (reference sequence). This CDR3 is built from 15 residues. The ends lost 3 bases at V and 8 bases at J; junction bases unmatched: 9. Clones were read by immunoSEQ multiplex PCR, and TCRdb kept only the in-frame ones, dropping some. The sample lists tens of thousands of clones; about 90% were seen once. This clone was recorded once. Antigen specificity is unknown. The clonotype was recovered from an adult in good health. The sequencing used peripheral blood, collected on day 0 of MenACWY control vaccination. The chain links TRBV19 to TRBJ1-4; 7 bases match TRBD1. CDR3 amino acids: CASSIPDRLNEKLFF. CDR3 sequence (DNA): TGTGCCAGTAGTATCCCGGACAGGTTGAACGAAAAACTGTTTTTT.